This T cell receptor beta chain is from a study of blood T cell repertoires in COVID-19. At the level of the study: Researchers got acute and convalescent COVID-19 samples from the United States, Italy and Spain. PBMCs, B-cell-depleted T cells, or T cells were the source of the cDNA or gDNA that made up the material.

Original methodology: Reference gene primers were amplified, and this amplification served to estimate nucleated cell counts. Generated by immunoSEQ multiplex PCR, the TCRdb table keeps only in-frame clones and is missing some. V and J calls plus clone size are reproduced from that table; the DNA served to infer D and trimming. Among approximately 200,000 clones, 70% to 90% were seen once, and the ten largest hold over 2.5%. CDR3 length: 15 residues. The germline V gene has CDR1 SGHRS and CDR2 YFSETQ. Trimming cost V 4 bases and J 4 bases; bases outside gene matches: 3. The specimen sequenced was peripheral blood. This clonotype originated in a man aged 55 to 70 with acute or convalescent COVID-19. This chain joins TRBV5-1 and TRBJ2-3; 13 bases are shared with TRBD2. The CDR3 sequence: CASSPGLAGPDTQYF. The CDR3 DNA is TGCGCCAGCAGCCCGGGACTAGCGGGACCAGATACGCAGTATTTT.